The rows below give T cell receptor beta chains drawn from one sample of a study of control samples from healthy donors and cancer patients. Clones were sequenced by immunoSEQ multiplex PCR, and TCRdb holds only the in-frame ones, with some missing. The sample comprises roughly 150,000 clones, around 88% of which are singletons, and 1.7% rests with the top ten. Sequenced material: blood. Receptor source: a man younger than 35 in good health. CDR3s include the opening cysteine and the closing phenylalanine or tryptophan. The D gene is left open where the match is weak. Where a row states a size, it is once, few, many or the class of an expanded clone; other rows omit it.

j_gene: TRBJ1-3; abundance: few; d_gene: -; v_gene: TRBV6-1; CDR3nt: TGTGCCAGCAGTGACGGGGCATCAGGAAACACCATATATTTT; CDR3aa: CASSDGASGNTIYF
j_gene: TRBJ1-6; abundance: once; d_gene: -; v_gene: TRBV5-1; CDR3nt: TGCGCCAGCAGCTTGGCCCAGGGTCTTTCACCCCTCCACTTT; CDR3aa: CASSLAQGLSPLHF
j_gene: TRBJ2-1; abundance: -; d_gene: -; v_gene: TRBV19; CDR3nt: TGTGCCAGTAGTCCCGAGGGGGTCACTGAGCAGTTCTTC; CDR3aa: CASSPEGVTEQFF
j_gene: TRBJ1-2; abundance: -; d_gene: TRBD1; v_gene: TRBV5-1; CDR3nt: TGCGCCAGCAGCTTGGTCCCGGACAGGGGTGATGGCTACACCTTC; CDR3aa: CASSLVPDRGDGYTF
j_gene: TRBJ2-1; abundance: -; d_gene: TRBD2; v_gene: TRBV4-3; CDR3nt: TGCGCCAGCAGCCAAGATCGGCCTAGCGGAGAGTACAATGAGCAGTTCTTC; CDR3aa: CASSQDRPSGEYNEQFF
j_gene: TRBJ1-1; abundance: -; d_gene: TRBD1; v_gene: TRBV19; CDR3nt: TGTGCCAGTAGTATGGACAGGGTGGGCACTGAAGCTTTCTTT; CDR3aa: CASSMDRVGTEAFF
j_gene: TRBJ2-6; abundance: -; d_gene: -; v_gene: TRBV9; CDR3nt: TGTGCCAGCAGCCCCCCCTCTGGGGCCAACGTCCTGACTTTC; CDR3aa: CASSPPSGANVLTF
j_gene: TRBJ1-4; abundance: -; d_gene: -; v_gene: TRBV5-1; CDR3nt: TGCGCCAGCAGCTTGAAGGGACATGCAACTAATGAAAAACTGTTTTTT; CDR3aa: CASSLKGHATNEKLFF
j_gene: TRBJ1-2; abundance: -; d_gene: TRBD1; v_gene: TRBV30; CDR3nt: TGTGCCTGGAGTAAGCAGGGGGTTGGCGGTGCGGGCTACACCTTC; CDR3aa: CAWSKQGVGGAGYTF
j_gene: TRBJ2-2; abundance: -; d_gene: -; v_gene: TRBV3-1/TRBV3-2; CDR3nt: TGTGCCAGCAGCCTTCAGGGGAACGCGGACACCGGGGAGCTGTTTTTT; CDR3aa: CASSLQGNADTGELFF
j_gene: TRBJ2-1; abundance: -; d_gene: TRBD2; v_gene: TRBV28; CDR3nt: TGTGCCAGCAGCTATCCCGGGACTAGCGGGGGGTGGGGTGCGCAGTTCTTC; CDR3aa: CASSYPGTSGGWGAQFF
j_gene: TRBJ1-6; abundance: few; d_gene: TRBD1; v_gene: TRBV27; CDR3nt: TGTGCCAGCAGTTTATACCCCAGGGGGGGTAAGACTTCACCCCTCCACTTT; CDR3aa: CASSLYPRGGKTSPLHF
j_gene: TRBJ2-3; abundance: -; d_gene: -; v_gene: TRBV21-1; CDR3nt: TGTGCCAGCAGCAATCATTCGGGCGGGGAAGAGGGCACAGATACGCAGTATTTT; CDR3aa: CASSNHSGGEEGTDTQYF
j_gene: TRBJ1-5; abundance: -; d_gene: -; v_gene: TRBV6-2/TRBV6-3; CDR3nt: TGTGCCAGCAGTTACTACGGACAGCCAGCGGGCCCCCAGCATTTT; CDR3aa: CASSYYGQPAGPQHF
j_gene: TRBJ2-1; abundance: -; d_gene: -; v_gene: TRBV12-3/TRBV12-4; CDR3nt: TGTGCCAGCAGTTTAAAAGGGGCCAATGAGCAGTTCTTC; CDR3aa: CASSLKGANEQFF
j_gene: TRBJ1-5; abundance: -; d_gene: -; v_gene: TRBV6-6; CDR3nt: TGTGCCAGCACCGGGACCGACAATAGCAATCAGCCCCAGCATTTT; CDR3aa: CASTGTDNSNQPQHF
j_gene: TRBJ1-4; abundance: -; d_gene: -; v_gene: TRBV7-6; CDR3nt: TGTGCCAGCAGCTTAGAAGCCAGGATTAGCGGAAAACTGTTTTTT; CDR3aa: CASSLEARISGKLFF
j_gene: TRBJ1-3; abundance: many; d_gene: TRBD1; v_gene: TRBV28; CDR3nt: TGTGCCAGCAGTAGGGGACAGGCACATCAAGGAAACACCATATATTTT; CDR3aa: CASSRGQAHQGNTIYF
j_gene: TRBJ2-1; abundance: many; d_gene: TRBD1; v_gene: TRBV12-5; CDR3nt: TGTGCTAGTGGTCTAGGACAGGGGGCAAATGAGCAGTTCTTC; CDR3aa: CASGLGQGANEQFF
j_gene: TRBJ1-2; abundance: few; d_gene: -; v_gene: TRBV10-3; CDR3nt: TGTGCCAGCAAAGACCGGGACGTGGAGAAAGGTGGCTACACCTTC; CDR3aa: CASKDRDVEKGGYTF
j_gene: TRBJ2-5; abundance: -; d_gene: -; v_gene: TRBV29-1; CDR3nt: TGCAGCGTTGTGTTTTCGGGCCCAACCCAGTACTTC; CDR3aa: CSVVFSGPTQYF
j_gene: TRBJ2-2; abundance: -; d_gene: -; v_gene: TRBV21-1; CDR3nt: TGTGCCAGCAGCAAATGGGGAGGCCGACGAGGCACCGGGGAGCTGTTTTTT; CDR3aa: CASSKWGGRRGTGELFF
j_gene: TRBJ2-5; abundance: -; d_gene: -; v_gene: TRBV14; CDR3nt: TGTGCCAGCAGCCAAGTAACCAGGCACAGACAAGAGACCCAGTACTTC; CDR3aa: CASSQVTRHRQETQYF
j_gene: TRBJ2-2; abundance: -; d_gene: TRBD2; v_gene: TRBV4-1; CDR3nt: TGCGCCAGCAGCCAGTTAGCGGGGGGACTACAGCACGGGGAGCTGTTTTTT; CDR3aa: CASSQLAGGLQHGELFF
j_gene: TRBJ1-2; abundance: -; d_gene: TRBD1; v_gene: TRBV4-3; CDR3nt: TGCGCCAGCAGCGGGGGACAGCACTATGGCTACACCTTC; CDR3aa: CASSGGQHYGYTF
j_gene: TRBJ2-3; abundance: -; d_gene: -; v_gene: TRBV7-2; CDR3nt: TGTGCCAGCAGCTTAGACGGGTGGACAGATACGCAGTATTTT; CDR3aa: CASSLDGWTDTQYF
j_gene: TRBJ2-3; abundance: -; d_gene: TRBD2; v_gene: TRBV7-7; CDR3nt: TGTGCTAGCGCGCGGGGGGCGGACACAGATACGCAGTATTTT; CDR3aa: CASARGADTDTQYF
j_gene: TRBJ2-7; abundance: -; d_gene: -; v_gene: TRBV19; CDR3nt: TGTGCCAGTAGTATACAGGCGAGGGATTACGAGCAGTACTTC; CDR3aa: CASSIQARDYEQYF
j_gene: TRBJ2-1; abundance: -; d_gene: -; v_gene: TRBV4-2; CDR3nt: TGTGCCAGCAGCCGAAAGGGGGATAATGAGCAGTTCTTC; CDR3aa: CASSRKGDNEQFF
j_gene: TRBJ2-3; abundance: -; d_gene: -; v_gene: TRBV18; CDR3nt: TGTGCCAGCGGGGGGTCCCGCACAGATACGCAGTATTTT; CDR3aa: CASGGSRTDTQYF
j_gene: TRBJ2-1; abundance: -; d_gene: -; v_gene: TRBV7-2; CDR3nt: TGTGCCAGCAGGCCTACTGCGGGTAGCTCCTACAATGAGCAGTTCTTC; CDR3aa: CASRPTAGSSYNEQFF
j_gene: TRBJ1-1; abundance: -; d_gene: -; v_gene: TRBV7-8; CDR3nt: TGTGCATCGGCGGGTGAGGGAGGCACTGAAGCTTTCTTT; CDR3aa: CASAGEGGTEAFF
j_gene: TRBJ2-3; abundance: -; d_gene: TRBD1; v_gene: TRBV7-9; CDR3nt: TGTGCCAGCAGCTTATTAGACAGGGGGCCGGTAGATACGCAGTATTTT; CDR3aa: CASSLLDRGPVDTQYF
j_gene: TRBJ2-3; abundance: -; d_gene: -; v_gene: TRBV3-1/TRBV3-2; CDR3nt: TGTGCCAGCAGTCAGGATCTAGATACGCAGTATTTT; CDR3aa: CASSQDLDTQYF
j_gene: TRBJ1-2; abundance: -; d_gene: TRBD1; v_gene: TRBV18; CDR3nt: TGTGCCAGCTCACAACCGGGACAGGGAAACTATGGCTACACCTTC; CDR3aa: CASSQPGQGNYGYTF
j_gene: TRBJ1-1; abundance: -; d_gene: -; v_gene: TRBV3-1/TRBV3-2; CDR3nt: TGTGCCAGCAGCCAAGCTAGATTAAGCACTGAAGCTTTCTTT; CDR3aa: CASSQARLSTEAFF
j_gene: TRBJ2-2; abundance: -; d_gene: TRBD1; v_gene: TRBV13; CDR3nt: TGTGCCAGCAGCCAACAGACAGGGGATGACACCGGGGAGCTGTTTTTT; CDR3aa: CASSQQTGDDTGELFF
j_gene: TRBJ2-2; abundance: -; d_gene: -; v_gene: TRBV28; CDR3nt: TGTGCCAGCAGTTTATACGGCGACGGGGAGCTGTTTTTT; CDR3aa: CASSLYGDGELFF
j_gene: TRBJ1-2; abundance: -; d_gene: -; v_gene: TRBV6-1; CDR3nt: TGTGCCAGCAGTGACGGGGGCTATGGCTACACCTTC; CDR3aa: CASSDGGYGYTF
j_gene: TRBJ1-2; abundance: -; d_gene: -; v_gene: TRBV6-6; CDR3nt: TGTGCCAGCAGTTTGGGTGACTATGGCTACACCTTC; CDR3aa: CASSLGDYGYTF
j_gene: TRBJ1-2; abundance: -; d_gene: TRBD1; v_gene: TRBV9; CDR3nt: TGTGCCAGCAGCGCCAGGACAGGCCGTGGGTATGGCTACACCTTC; CDR3aa: CASSARTGRGYGYTF
j_gene: TRBJ2-1; abundance: -; d_gene: TRBD2; v_gene: TRBV12-3/TRBV12-4; CDR3nt: TGTGCCAGCAGTTCGGGGGGTGAGCAGTTCTTC; CDR3aa: CASSSGGEQFF
j_gene: TRBJ2-3; abundance: few; d_gene: TRBD2; v_gene: TRBV24-1; CDR3nt: TGTGCCACCAGTGATTCGGACTCCGGGACTAGCGGGGCAGATACGCAGTATTTT; CDR3aa: CATSDSDSGTSGADTQYF
j_gene: TRBJ2-7; abundance: -; d_gene: -; v_gene: TRBV7-2; CDR3nt: TGTGCCAGCAGTCCCTCGGAACAGGTGGTGGCCTACGAGCAGTACTTC; CDR3aa: CASSPSEQVVAYEQYF
j_gene: TRBJ1-5; abundance: -; d_gene: -; v_gene: TRBV28; CDR3nt: TGTGCCAGCACCCTCGGGGTCGGTTATCAGCCCCAGCATTTT; CDR3aa: CASTLGVGYQPQHF
j_gene: TRBJ1-4; abundance: -; d_gene: -; v_gene: TRBV25-1; CDR3nt: TGTGCCAGCAGTGAAGAGGGGATGGGATTTACGAGTGAAAAACTGTTTTTT; CDR3aa: CASSEEGMGFTSEKLFF
j_gene: TRBJ2-7; abundance: -; d_gene: -; v_gene: TRBV5-1; CDR3nt: TGCGCCAGCAGCGACCAGTCTCGGGGAGACGAGCAGTACTTC; CDR3aa: CASSDQSRGDEQYF
j_gene: TRBJ1-2; abundance: -; d_gene: -; v_gene: TRBV2; CDR3nt: TGTGCCAGCAGTGCTACCGACAGTCCTAACTATGGCTACACCTTC; CDR3aa: CASSATDSPNYGYTF
j_gene: TRBJ2-2; abundance: -; d_gene: -; v_gene: TRBV6-5; CDR3nt: TGTGCCAGCAGTTACAGGGGAACCGGGGAGCTGTTTTTT; CDR3aa: CASSYRGTGELFF